This entry features one T cell receptor (beta chain) sequence. This sample is part of a study of early T cells in non-severe SARS-CoV-2 infection. TCRdb ran MiXCR on the 5' RACE reads and lists one entry per CDR3 protein. Among 60,000 or so distinct CDR3 sequences listed, just under 15% were seen once. This CDR3 region has 14 residues. Trimming cost V 5 bases and J 1 base, with 9 bases left between them. The germline CDR1 and CDR2 sequences are LNHDA and SQIVND (reference sequence). This receptor was taken from an adult who was a healthcare worker with PCR-confirmed SARS-CoV-2 infection or an uninfected control (not recorded which). The material was whole blood, obtained at baseline. The chain is built from TRBV19 and TRBJ1-5, with a tentative D call TRBD1 (6 bases). Here the CDR3 DNA reads TGTGCCAGTAGTCCACAGGGAAGCAATCAGCCCCAGCATTTT. Translated, it gives CASSPQGSNQPQHF. The full variable domain, in which reference TRBV19 and TRBJ1-5 provide the parts outside the CDR3, is DGGITQSPKYLFRKEGQNVTLSCEQNLNHDAMYWYRQDPGQGLRLIYYSQIVNDFQKGDIAEGYSVSREKKESFPLTVTSAQKNPTAFYLCASSPQGSNQPQHFGDGTRLSIL.